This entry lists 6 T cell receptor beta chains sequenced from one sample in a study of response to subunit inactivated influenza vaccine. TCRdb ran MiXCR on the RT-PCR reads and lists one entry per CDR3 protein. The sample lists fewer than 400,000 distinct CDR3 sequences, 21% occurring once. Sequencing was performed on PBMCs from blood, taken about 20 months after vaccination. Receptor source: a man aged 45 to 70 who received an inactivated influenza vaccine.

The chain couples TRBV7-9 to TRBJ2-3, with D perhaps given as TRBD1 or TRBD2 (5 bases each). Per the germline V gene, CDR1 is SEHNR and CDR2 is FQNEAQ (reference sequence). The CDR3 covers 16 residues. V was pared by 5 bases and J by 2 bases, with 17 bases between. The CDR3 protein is CASSPARGPATDTQYF. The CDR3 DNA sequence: TGTGCCAGCAGCCCTGCTAGGGGACCAGCCACAGATACGCAGTATTTT.

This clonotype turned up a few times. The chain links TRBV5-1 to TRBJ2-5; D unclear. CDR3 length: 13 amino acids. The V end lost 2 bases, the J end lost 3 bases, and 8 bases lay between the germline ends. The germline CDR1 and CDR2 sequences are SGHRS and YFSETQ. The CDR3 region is CASSFKQKETQYF. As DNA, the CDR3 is TGCGCCAGCAGCTTTAAGCAGAAAGAGACCCAGTACTTC.

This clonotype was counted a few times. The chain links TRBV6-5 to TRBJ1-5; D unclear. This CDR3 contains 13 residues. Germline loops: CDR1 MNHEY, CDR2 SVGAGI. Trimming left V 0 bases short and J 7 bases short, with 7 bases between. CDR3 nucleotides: TGTGCCAGCAGTTACTCAAGGGAACAGCCCCAGCATTTT. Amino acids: CASSYSREQPQHF.

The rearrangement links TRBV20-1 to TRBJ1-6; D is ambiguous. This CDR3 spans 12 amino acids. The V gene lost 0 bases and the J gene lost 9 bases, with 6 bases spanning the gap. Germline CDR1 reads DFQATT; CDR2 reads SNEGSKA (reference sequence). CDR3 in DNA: TGCAGTGCTAGAGAGGGCAGTTCACCCCTCCACTTT. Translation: CSAREGSSPLHF.

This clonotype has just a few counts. The chain's CDR3 is CASSLSPPEQFF. The CDR3 DNA sequence: TGTGCCAGCAGTTTATCCCCCCCTGAGCAGTTCTTC. The chain carries TRBV27 and TRBJ2-1, with no clear D. V gave up 0 bases and J gave up 9 bases, with 6 bases separating them. This CDR3 has 12 residues. Germline assignment: CDR1 MNHEY and CDR2 SMNVEV (reference sequence).

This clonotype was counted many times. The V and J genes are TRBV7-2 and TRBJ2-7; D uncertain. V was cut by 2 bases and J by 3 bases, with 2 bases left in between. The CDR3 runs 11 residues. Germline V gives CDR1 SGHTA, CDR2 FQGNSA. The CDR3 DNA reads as TGTGCCAGCAGCTTAAACTACGAGCAGTACTTC. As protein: CASSLNYEQYF.